This T cell receptor (beta chain) was recorded in a study of early T cells in non-severe SARS-CoV-2 infection. Study-level information: Bulk RNA taken from unsorted whole blood was sequenced, leaving chains unpaired.

This clonotype has at least ten counts. The CDR3 extends over 16 amino acids. The V gene's germline CDR1 is MDHEN and CDR2 SYDVKM. Trimming at V came to 4 bases and at J to 6 bases, leaving 11 bases not matched to a gene. TCRdb analysed the 5' RACE reads with MiXCR anew, one entry per CDR3 protein. Of 90,000 to 120,000 distinct CDR3 sequences listed, approximately 12% are singletons. This receptor was taken from an adult who was a healthcare worker with PCR-confirmed SARS-CoV-2 infection or an uninfected control (not recorded which). The chain carries TRBV28 and TRBJ2-1; 8 nucleotides line up with TRBD2. The specimen was whole blood. The CDR3 nucleotides read TGTGCCAGCAGTTCGAGAAGCGGGAGTTCATCCAATGAGCAGTTCTTC. As protein: CASSSRSGSSSNEQFF.